The entry below describes one T cell receptor (beta chain). The antigen is undetermined. TCRdb's table, derived via immunoSEQ multiplex PCR, lists solely in-frame clones and lacks some. The data show 100,000 to 150,000 clones, roughly 87% seen once. This sample was taken from a study of T cell responses to AZD1222 COVID-19 vaccine. Study-wide context: Second doses that came at about 4 or about 12 weeks were put together. Study outcomes and limitations: In a largely white British group with more females than males, clonal diversity was possibly underestimated.

The CDR3 covers 17 residues. Germline V gene sequence: CDR1 SGDLS, CDR2 YYNGEE. With 0 bases clipped from V and 0 bases from J, the junction kept 5 bases outside the gene matches. The chain has TRBV9 and TRBJ2-2, with TRBD1 identical over 7 bases. The source was peripheral blood, collected on day 0 of AZD1222 vaccination. The receptor's source is an adult in good health. Here the CDR3 reads CASSVAFGTANTGELFF. The CDR3 nucleotides read TGTGCCAGCAGCGTAGCTTTCGGGACAGCGAACACCGGGGAGCTGTTTTTT.